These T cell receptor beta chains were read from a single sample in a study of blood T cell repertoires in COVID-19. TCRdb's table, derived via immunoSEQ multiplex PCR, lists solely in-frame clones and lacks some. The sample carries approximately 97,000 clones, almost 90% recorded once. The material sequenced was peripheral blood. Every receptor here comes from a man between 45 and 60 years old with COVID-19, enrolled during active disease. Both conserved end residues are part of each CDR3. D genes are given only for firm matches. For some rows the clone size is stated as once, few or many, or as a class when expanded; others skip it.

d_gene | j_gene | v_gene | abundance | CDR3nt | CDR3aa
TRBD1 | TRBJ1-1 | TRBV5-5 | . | TGTGCCAGCAGCCACGGACAGGAGAACACTGAAGCTTTCTTT | CASSHGQENTEAFF
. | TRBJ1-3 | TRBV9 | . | TGTGCCAGCAGCCCCCGGGGGGACACCTCTGGAAACACCATATATTTT | CASSPRGDTSGNTIYF
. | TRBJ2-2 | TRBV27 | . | TGTGCCAGCAGTTTTCCGGGGACCGGGGAGCTGTTTTTT | CASSFPGTGELFF
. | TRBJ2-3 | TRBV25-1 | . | TGTGCCAGCAGTACGACAGCTAGCACAGATACGCAGTATTTT | CASSTTASTDTQYF
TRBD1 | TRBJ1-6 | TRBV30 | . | TGTGCCTGGAAGGGACAGGAGATAAAGGGTTCACCCCTCCACTTT | CAWKGQEIKGSPLHF
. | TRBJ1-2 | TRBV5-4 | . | TGTGCCAGCAGCTTGGATGAGTCCAGGGAATTCGGCTACACCTTC | CASSLDESREFGYTF
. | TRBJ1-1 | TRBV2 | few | TGTGCCAGCAGTCCTCCACGGGGGGGCACTGAAGCTTTCTTT | CASSPPRGGTEAFF
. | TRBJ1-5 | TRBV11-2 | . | TGTGCCAGCAGCTCACAGGGAGATCGGTTCGGCAATCAGCCCCAGCATTTT | CASSSQGDRFGNQPQHF
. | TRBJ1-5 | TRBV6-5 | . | TGTGCCACCTCAGGGTACAGGGCTAATCAGCCCCAGCATTTT | CATSGYRANQPQHF
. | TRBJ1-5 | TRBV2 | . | TGTGCCAGCACCCAAAGCGGGGGCACTAGCAATCAGCCCCAGCATTTT | CASTQSGGTSNQPQHF
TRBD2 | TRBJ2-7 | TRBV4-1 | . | TGCGCCAGCAGCCAAATAGCGGGGGACTCCTACGAGCAGTACTTC | CASSQIAGDSYEQYF
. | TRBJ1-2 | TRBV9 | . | TGTGCCAGCAGCGTAGAACAGGACCCTAACTATGGCTACACCTTC | CASSVEQDPNYGYTF
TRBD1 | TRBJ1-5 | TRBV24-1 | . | TGTGCCACCAGTCCCGGGACAGGGATGGGCAACTCCCAACCCCAGCATTTT | CATSPGTGMGNSQPQHF
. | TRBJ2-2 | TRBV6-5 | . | TGTGCCAGCAGGAAACAGGGTAGTAACACCGGGGAGCTGTTTTTT | CASRKQGSNTGELFF
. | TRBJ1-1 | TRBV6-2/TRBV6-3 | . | TGTGCCAGCAGTATAGCGGGTTTGGGCGAAGCTTTCTTT | CASSIAGLGEAFF
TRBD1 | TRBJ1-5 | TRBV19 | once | TGTGCCAGTAGTTCCGGGACAGGGGGAAATCAGCCCCAGCATTTT | CASSSGTGGNQPQHF
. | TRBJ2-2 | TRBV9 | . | TGTGCCAGCAGCGTAGTAACAGCCCCGGTCTCGGAGCTGTTTTTT | CASSVVTAPVSELFF
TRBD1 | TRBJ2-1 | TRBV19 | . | TGTGCCAGTAGTATCGGACAGGGGGATTTTTCCTACAATGAGCAGTTCTTC | CASSIGQGDFSYNEQFF
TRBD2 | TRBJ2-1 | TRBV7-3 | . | TGTGCCAGCAGCCGTAGCGGGGGGGCACGCAATGAGCAGTTCTTC | CASSRSGGARNEQFF
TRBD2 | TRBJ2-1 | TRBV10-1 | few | TGCGCCAGCAGTGACCCGGATTTAGCGGGGGGGAATGAGCAGTTCTTC | CASSDPDLAGGNEQFF
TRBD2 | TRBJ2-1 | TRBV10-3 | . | TGTGCCATCAGTGACGAGCGGGGGGCGCGGAATGAGCAGTTCTTC | CAISDERGARNEQFF